This TCR beta chain is drawn from a study of T cells in localized non-small cell lung cancer. The study, taken as a whole, reports: Uninvolved adjacent lung showed higher T cell clonality than tumor. Across samples, adjacent lung featured a median roughly 56 of the top 100 tumor clones.

Profiling relied on immunoSEQ multiplex PCR, and the TCRdb table lists in-frame clones only, not all of them. The sample carries roughly 89,000 clones, roughly 90% recorded once. The CDR3 has 15 amino acids. Trimming removed 3 bases from V and 2 bases from J, with 11 bases in between. CDR1 SGHRS and CDR2 YFSETQ come from the germline V gene. As for this clone: Its antigen is still unknown.

This receptor was obtained from a woman aged 40 to 75 with stage II squamous cell lung carcinoma. The sample was PBMCs, taken before any cancer treatment. The chain uses TRBV5-1 and TRBJ2-2; possible D gene TRBD1, 6 bases. The CDR3: CASSSGTFNTGELFF. As DNA, the CDR3 is TGCGCCAGCAGCTCCGGGACATTTAACACCGGGGAGCTGTTTTTT.